The 7 T cell receptor beta chains reported below all come from one sample, sequenced in a study of monozygotic twins with inflammatory bowel disease. TCRdb reprocessed the 5' RACE reads and stores each CDR3 protein as one record, lacking DNA. The sample is made up of around 450,000 distinct CDR3 sequences, and the top ten hold around 2.4% of it. The sequenced sample consisted of blood. The origin of the receptors is a human donor with ulcerative colitis or Crohn's disease, or a healthy co-twin of an affected twin (not recorded which).

The V and J genes are TRBV27 and TRBJ2-1; there is no DNA to check the TCRdb D call of TRBD2. Germline V gives CDR1 MNHEY, CDR2 SMNVEV (reference sequence). CDR3 length: 15 amino acids. CDR3 loop: CASHLAGEGYNEQFF.

The CDR3 reads CASSFSGGADTGELFF. This sequence joins TRBV5-1 and TRBJ2-2; checking the TCRdb D call of TRBD1 is not possible without DNA. This CDR3 has 16 residues. Germline V gene lookup returns CDR1 SGHRS and CDR2 YFSETQ.

The gene calls are TRBV7-2 and TRBJ2-2; the D gene TCRdb calls, TRBD1, cannot be checked with no DNA. Germline-derived CDR1 and CDR2 are SGHTA and FQGNSA. The CDR3 spans 15 residues. The CDR3 region is CASSFRQGIPGELFF. Full variable domain (remainder filled in from reference TRBV7-2 and TRBJ2-2): GAGVSQSPSNKVTEKGKDVELRCDPISGHTALYWYRQSLGQGLEFLIYFQGNSAPDKSGLPSDRFSAERTGGSVSTLTIQRTQQEDSAVYLCASSFRQGIPGELFFGEGSRLTVL.

The chain uses TRBV6-1 and TRBJ2-2. CDR1 and CDR2 from the germline V gene are MNHNS and SASEGT. This CDR3 contains 15 residues. CDR3 region: CASIADRTNTGELFF.

V gene TRBV6-2 or TRBV6-3 combines with J gene TRBJ2-3; the D call from TCRdb, TRBD1, cannot be confirmed without DNA. Germline V gene lookup returns CDR1 MNHEY and CDR2 SVGEGT. The CDR3 sequence is 12 residues long. CDR3 residues: CASTTGRDTQYF.

This chain uses TRBV20-1 with TRBJ2-4; lacking DNA, the TRBD2 call made by TCRdb goes unchecked. The germline CDR1 and CDR2 sequences are DFQATT and SNEGSKA (reference sequence). CDR3 length: 19 residues. The CDR3 spells CSAIPLTSGRMLAKNIQYF.

The gene calls are TRBV5-5 and TRBJ2-6; TCRdb reports TRBD1, a call that lacks DNA to check it against. Germline CDR1 is SGHKS and CDR2 is YYEKEE (reference sequence). This CDR3 is built from 17 residues. CDR3 sequence: CASSWGRSGERANVLTF.